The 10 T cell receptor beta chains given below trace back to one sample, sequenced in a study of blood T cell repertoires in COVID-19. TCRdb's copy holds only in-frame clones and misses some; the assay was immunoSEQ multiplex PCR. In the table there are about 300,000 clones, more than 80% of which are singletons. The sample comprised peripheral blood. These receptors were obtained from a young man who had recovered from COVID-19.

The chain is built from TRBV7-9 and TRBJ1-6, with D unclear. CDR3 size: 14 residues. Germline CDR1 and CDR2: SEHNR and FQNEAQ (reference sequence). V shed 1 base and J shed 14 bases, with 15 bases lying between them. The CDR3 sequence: CASSLDGQEWSLHF. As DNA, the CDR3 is TGTGCCAGCAGCTTAGACGGTCAGGAATGGTCCCTCCACTTT.

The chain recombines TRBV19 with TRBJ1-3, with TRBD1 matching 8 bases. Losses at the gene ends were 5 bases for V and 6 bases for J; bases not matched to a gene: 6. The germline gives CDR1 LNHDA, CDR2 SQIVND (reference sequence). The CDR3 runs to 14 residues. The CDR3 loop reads CASSATGAENTIYF. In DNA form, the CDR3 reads TGTGCCAGTAGTGCGACAGGGGCAGAAAACACCATATATTTT.

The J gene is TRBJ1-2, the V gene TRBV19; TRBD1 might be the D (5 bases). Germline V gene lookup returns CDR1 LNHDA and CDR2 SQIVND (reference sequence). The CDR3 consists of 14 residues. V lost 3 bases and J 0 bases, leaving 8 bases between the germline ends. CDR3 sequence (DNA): TGTGCCAGTAGTATCCAGACAGCTAACTATGGCTACACCTTC. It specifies CASSIQTANYGYTF.

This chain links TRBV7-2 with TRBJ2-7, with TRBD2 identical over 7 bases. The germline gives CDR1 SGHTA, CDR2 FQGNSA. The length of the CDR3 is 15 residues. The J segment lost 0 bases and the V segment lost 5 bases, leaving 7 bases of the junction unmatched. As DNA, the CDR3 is TGTGCCAGCAGCCCCGCCGCGGGGGACTCCTACGAGCAGTACTTC. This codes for CASSPAAGDSYEQYF.

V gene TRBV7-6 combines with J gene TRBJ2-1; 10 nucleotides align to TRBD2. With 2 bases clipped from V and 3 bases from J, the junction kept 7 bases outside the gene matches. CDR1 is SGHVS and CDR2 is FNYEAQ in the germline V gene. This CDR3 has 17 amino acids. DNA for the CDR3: TGTGCCAGCAGCTTACCAGAGGGACTAGCGAACTACAATGAGCAGTTCTTC. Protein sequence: CASSLPEGLANYNEQFF.

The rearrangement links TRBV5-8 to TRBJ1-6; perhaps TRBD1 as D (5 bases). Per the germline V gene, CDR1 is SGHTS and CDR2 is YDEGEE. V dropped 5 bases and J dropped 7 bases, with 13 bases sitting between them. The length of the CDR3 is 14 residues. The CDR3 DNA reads TGTGCCAGCAGAACCACAGGATCAAATTCACCCCTCCACTTT. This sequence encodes CASRTTGSNSPLHF.

The CDR3 reads CASSPPGRRGQPQHF. The CDR3, as DNA: TGTGCCAGCAGCCCACCGGGACGGAGGGGACAGCCCCAGCATTTT. The chain employs TRBV7-2 and TRBJ1-5; D might be TRBD1 (5 bases). This CDR3 spans 15 amino acids. Trimming shortened V by 5 bases and J by 7 bases, and 18 bases separated the two germline ends. Per germline, CDR1 SGHTA and CDR2 FQGNSA.

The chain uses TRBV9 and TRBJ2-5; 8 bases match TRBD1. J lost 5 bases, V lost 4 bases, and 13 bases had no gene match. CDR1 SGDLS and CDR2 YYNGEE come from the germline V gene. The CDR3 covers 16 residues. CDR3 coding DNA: TGTGCCAGCAGCCTAGGTGCGACAGGGGCGGCGGAGACCCAGTACTTC. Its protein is CASSLGATGAAETQYF.

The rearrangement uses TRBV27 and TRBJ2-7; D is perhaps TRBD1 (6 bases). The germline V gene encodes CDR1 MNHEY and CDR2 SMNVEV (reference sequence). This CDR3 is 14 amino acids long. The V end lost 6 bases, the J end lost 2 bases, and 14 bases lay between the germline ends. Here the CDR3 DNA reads TGTGCCAGCAGGAGACGTGGACAGACCTACGAGCAGTACTTC. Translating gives CASRRRGQTYEQYF.

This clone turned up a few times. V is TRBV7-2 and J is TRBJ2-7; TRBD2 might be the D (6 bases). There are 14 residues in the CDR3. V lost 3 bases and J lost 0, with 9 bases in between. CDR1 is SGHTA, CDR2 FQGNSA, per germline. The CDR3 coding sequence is TGTGCCAGCAGCTTCGGCGGGACCTCCTACGAGCAGTACTTC. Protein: CASSFGGTSYEQYF.